One and the same sample provided the 5 T cell receptor beta chains below, sequenced in a study of shared clonotypes between healthy human individuals. Using immunoSEQ multiplex PCR, the repertoire was profiled, and TCRdb retains in-frame clones only, with some absent. The sample consists of around 1.1 million clones, around three quarters of them appearing once. Sequencing was done on a sample of memory CD4+ T cells from PBMCs. Subset given: CD45RA-negative fraction. The receptors originated from a man younger than 35 in good health. Some clones in this sample may be carry-over from other donors' samples.

The rearrangement uses TRBV5-4 and TRBJ2-6; 9 bases line up with TRBD1. This CDR3 has 15 residues. Germline assignment: CDR1 SGHNT and CDR2 YYREEE (reference sequence). Trimming at V came to 4 bases and at J to 2 bases, leaving 1 base not matched to a gene. CDR3 nucleotides: TGTGCCAGCAGCAGGGACAGGGCTGGGGCCAACGTCCTGACTTTC. This gives the protein CASSRDRAGANVLTF.

This clone was picked up a small number of times. This chain links TRBV30 with TRBJ2-5; 8 nucleotides agree with TRBD1. The last part of the DNA fits TRBJ2-7 better; the J call may be wrong. The CDR3 loop spans 13 amino acids. Germline V gene data show CDR1 as GTSNPN and CDR2 as SVGIG (reference sequence). The CDR3 nucleotides are TGTGCCTGGAGTAGGGACAGGCCTTACGAGCAGTACTTC. It encodes CAWSRDRPYEQYF.

V usage is TRBV28 and J usage is TRBJ1-2; 7 bases map to TRBD1. The V gene end was trimmed by 9 bases and the J gene end by 2 bases; junction bases not matched to a gene: 9. The germline V gene has CDR1 MDHEN and CDR2 SYDVKM. CDR3 size: 14 residues. The DNA of the CDR3 is TGTGCCAGTGGGACAGCCATCTTGAACTATGGCTACACCTTC. It is translated as CASGTAILNYGYTF.

The chain is built from TRBV15 and TRBJ1-2; possible D gene TRBD1, 6 bases. CDR1 and CDR2 (germline): LNHNV, YYDKDF (reference sequence). Trimming took 5 bases from V and 4 from J, leaving 11 bases between them. This CDR3 is 13 amino acids long. The chain's CDR3 is CATSPGEGYGYTF. CDR3 sequence (DNA): TGTGCCACCAGCCCAGGGGAGGGCTATGGCTACACCTTC.

The rearrangement links TRBV2 to TRBJ2-5, with 11 bases fitting TRBD2. This CDR3 spans 15 amino acids. The V gene end was trimmed by 7 bases and the J gene end by 5 bases; junction bases not matched to a gene: 9. The germline V gene has CDR1 SNHLY and CDR2 FYNNEI. The CDR3 region has the DNA TGTGCCAGCACCGTTCTAGCGGGAGGCGGGGAGACCCAGTACTTC. Translation gives CASTVLAGGGETQYF.